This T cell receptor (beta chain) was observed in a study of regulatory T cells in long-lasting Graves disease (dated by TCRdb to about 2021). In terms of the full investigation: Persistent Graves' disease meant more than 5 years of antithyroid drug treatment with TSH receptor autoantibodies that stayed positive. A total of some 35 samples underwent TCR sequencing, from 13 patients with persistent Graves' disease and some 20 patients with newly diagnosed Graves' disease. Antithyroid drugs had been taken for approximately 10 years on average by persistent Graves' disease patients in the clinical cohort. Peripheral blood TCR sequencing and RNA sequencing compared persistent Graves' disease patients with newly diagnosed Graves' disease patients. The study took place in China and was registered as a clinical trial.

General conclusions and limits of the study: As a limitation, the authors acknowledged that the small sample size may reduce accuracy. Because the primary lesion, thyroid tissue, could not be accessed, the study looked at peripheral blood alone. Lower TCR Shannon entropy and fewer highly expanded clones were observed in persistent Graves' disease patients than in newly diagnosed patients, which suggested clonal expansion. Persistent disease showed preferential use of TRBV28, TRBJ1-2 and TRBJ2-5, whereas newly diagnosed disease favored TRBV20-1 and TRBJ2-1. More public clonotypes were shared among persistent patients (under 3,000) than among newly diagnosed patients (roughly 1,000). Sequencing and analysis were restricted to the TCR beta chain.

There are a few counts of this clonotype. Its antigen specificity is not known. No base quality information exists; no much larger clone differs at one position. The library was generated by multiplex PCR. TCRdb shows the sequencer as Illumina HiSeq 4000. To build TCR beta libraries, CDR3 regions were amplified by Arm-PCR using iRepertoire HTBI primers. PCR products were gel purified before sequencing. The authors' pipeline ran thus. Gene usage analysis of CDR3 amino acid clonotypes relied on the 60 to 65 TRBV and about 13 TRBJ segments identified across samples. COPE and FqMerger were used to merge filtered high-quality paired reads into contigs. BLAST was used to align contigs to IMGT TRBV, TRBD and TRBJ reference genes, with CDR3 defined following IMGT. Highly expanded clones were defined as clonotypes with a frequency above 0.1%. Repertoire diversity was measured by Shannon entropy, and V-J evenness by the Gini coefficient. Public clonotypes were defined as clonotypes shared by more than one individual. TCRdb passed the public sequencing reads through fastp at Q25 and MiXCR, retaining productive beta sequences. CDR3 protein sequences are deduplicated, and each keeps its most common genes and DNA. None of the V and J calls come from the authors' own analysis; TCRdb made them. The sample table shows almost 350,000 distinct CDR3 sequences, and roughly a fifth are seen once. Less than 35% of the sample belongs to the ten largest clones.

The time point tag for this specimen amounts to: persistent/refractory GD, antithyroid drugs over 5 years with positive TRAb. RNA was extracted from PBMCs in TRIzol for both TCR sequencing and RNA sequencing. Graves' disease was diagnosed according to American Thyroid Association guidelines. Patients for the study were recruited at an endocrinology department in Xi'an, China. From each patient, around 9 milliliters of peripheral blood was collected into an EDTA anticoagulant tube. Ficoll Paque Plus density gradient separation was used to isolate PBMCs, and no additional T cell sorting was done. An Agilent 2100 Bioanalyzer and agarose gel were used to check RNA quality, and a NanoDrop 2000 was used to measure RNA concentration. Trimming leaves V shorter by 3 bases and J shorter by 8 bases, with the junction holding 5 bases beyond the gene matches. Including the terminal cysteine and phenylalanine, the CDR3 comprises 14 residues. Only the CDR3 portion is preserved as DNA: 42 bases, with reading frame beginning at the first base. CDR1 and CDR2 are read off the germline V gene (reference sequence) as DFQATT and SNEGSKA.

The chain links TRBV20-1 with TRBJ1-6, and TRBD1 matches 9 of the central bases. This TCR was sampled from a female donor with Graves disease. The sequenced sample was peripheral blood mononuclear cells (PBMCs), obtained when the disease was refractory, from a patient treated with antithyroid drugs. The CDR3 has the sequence CSARRDRAYSPLHF. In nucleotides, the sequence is TGCAGTGCTAGGAGGGACAGGGCATATTCACCCCTCCACTTT.